This entry concerns a single T cell receptor (beta chain). Its specificity is not known. This specimen comes from a study of monozygotic twins with inflammatory bowel disease. General observations from the study: Resolution of different T cell subtypes was not achieved. Clonotypes shared with others were fewer in IBD patients than in healthy twins, especially with disease activity.

This CDR3 spans 15 amino acids. The germline CDR1 and CDR2 sequences are GTSNPN and SVGIG (reference sequence). Each sample's cDNA came from eight separate reactions. UMIs with a 6-nucleotide sample barcode were added by template switching. Each CDR3 protein gets one entry in TCRdb, which reprocessed the 5' RACE reads and gives no DNA. The ten top clones account for 2% to 3%, within a sample of around 450,000 distinct CDR3 sequences. The sequenced material came from blood. This receptor was taken from a human donor with ulcerative colitis or Crohn's disease, or a healthy co-twin of an affected twin (not recorded which). The gene calls are TRBV30 and TRBJ2-1; without DNA, the TCRdb call of TRBD1 cannot be checked. The CDR3 sequence: CAWTGAGGPYNEQFF.